The TCR beta chain under discussion was sequenced for a study of cytomegalovirus exposure and HLA in healthy donors. Study results and caveats: TCR beta sequences reportedly predicted most subjects' HLA-A and HLA-B alleles accurately. The CMV antigen specificity of a few CMV-associated chains was confirmed through in vitro analysis. An analysis done earlier found most TCR beta V segments productive about 87% or about 30% of the time.

The ends were cut back, 1 base at V and 3 bases at J, with 12 bases in the middle. CDR1 is MGHRA and CDR2 is YSYEKL in the germline V gene. This CDR3 region has 15 residues. Both 60 Vbeta primers and 13 Jbeta primers went into the PCR. The protocol was immunoSEQ multiplex PCR, while the TCRdb copy is restricted to in-frame clones and leaves out a portion. This table has about 96,000 clones, approximately 72% appearing once. As regards this clone: As yet, its antigen is unknown.

This receptor was obtained from a female donor in good health and CMV-seropositive. Sequenced: PBMCs. The V and J genes are TRBV4-1 and TRBJ1-2; D call uncertain. CDR3 sequence reads: CASSQGYSRDYGYTF. The CDR3 DNA reads as TGCGCCAGCAGCCAAGGGTACTCACGGGACTATGGCTACACCTTC.